This TCR beta chain was captured by sequencing in a study of shared clonotypes between healthy human individuals. Trimming removed 5 bases from V and 3 bases from J, with 25 bases in between. This CDR3 is built from 18 residues. CDR1 is SGDLS and CDR2 is YYNGEE in the germline V gene. Comments on this clone: Its target is not known.

Roughly 33,000 T cell genomes, or 200 to 250 ng DNA, went into the sorted-subset replicate PCRs. Libraries were prepared by immunoSEQ multiplex PCR; TCRdb keeps only in-frame clonotypes and omits some of them. The sample contains roughly 2 million clones, more than 90% of which appear only once. Study-level findings and limits: Lower generation probabilities were found for non-shared clonotypes than for those shared by all four donors.

The sequence was collected from a man between 18 and 35 years old in good health. Sequenced: naive CD4+ T cells sorted from blood. As to subset: CD45RA+ positively selected. The chain uses TRBV9 and TRBJ2-3, with D possibly being TRBD2 (6 bases). This chain's CDR3 is CASSVNPYSAGRTDTQYF. The CDR3 region has the DNA TGTGCCAGCAGTGTAAACCCATATTCGGCGGGGCGTACAGATACGCAGTATTTT.